The clone carrying this T cell receptor (beta chain) has more than one count but fewer than ten. Its antigen is undetermined. TCR cDNA, made by 5'RACE template switching, carried an added universal primer site and UMIs. TCRdb processed the 5' RACE reads anew with MiXCR; each CDR3 protein has one entry. The sample holds hundreds of thousands of distinct CDR3 sequences; 13% are singletons and the top ten take around 15%. This CDR3 spans 17 amino acids. Trimming took off 0 bases at V and 2 bases at J, with 19 bases between the two ends. Germline loops: CDR1 DFQATT, CDR2 SNEGSKA (reference sequence). These data are taken from a study of T cells after yellow fever vaccination. General study points: A faster peak, day 5 versus 15, was reached by the weaker secondary response.

The V call is TRBV20-1, the J call TRBJ2-5; tentative D call: TRBD2 (6 bases). The sample was PBMCs, taken on the day of the yellow fever booster vaccination. The source of this sequence is a man aged 30 to 39 who received the YFV17D yellow fever vaccine. The CDR3 DNA is TGCAGTGCTAGAGATTCGGGTGGGAGGTTAAATCAAGAGACCCAGTACTTC. Protein: CSARDSGGRLNQETQYF.